This is a list of T cell receptor beta chains from one sample in a study of T cell responses to AZD1222 COVID-19 vaccine. Sequenced by immunoSEQ multiplex PCR; TCRdb stores in-frame clones only, minus some. The repertoire holds 80,000 or so clones, with around nine tenths as singletons. The material sequenced was peripheral blood, taken on day 0 of AZD1222 vaccination. The receptors here all came from an adult in good health. Each CDR3 is given with its conserved first and last residue. Each record gives: CDR3 length, V gene, clone size, D gene, J gene, CDR3 protein, CDR3 DNA. A D gene is named only where the DNA matches it firmly. Rows may omit the clone size; those that give it use once, few, many or a size class.

>13|TRBV12-3/TRBV12-4|few|.|TRBJ1-1
CASRRQTDTEAFF
TGTGCCAGCAGGCGACAGACAGACACTGAAGCTTTCTTT
>15|TRBV5-1|.|TRBD2|TRBJ2-1
CASSSSTSGSNEQFF
TGCGCCAGCAGCTCTTCGACTAGCGGGAGCAATGAGCAGTTCTTC
>19|TRBV5-5|once|TRBD2|TRBJ2-1
CASSRGLAGGGFSYNEQFF
TGTGCCAGCAGCCGAGGACTAGCGGGAGGAGGTTTCTCCTACAATGAGCAGTTCTTC
>15|TRBV18|.|.|TRBJ2-3
CASSPLADNKDTQYF
TGTGCCAGCTCACCGTTAGCGGACAATAAAGATACGCAGTATTTT
>12|TRBV5-8|.|.|TRBJ1-2
CASSSQMGGYTF
TGTGCCAGCAGCTCCCAAATGGGAGGCTACACCTTC
>16|TRBV5-1|.|.|TRBJ1-1
CASSPRNGDMNTEAFF
TGCGCCAGCAGCCCCCGGAATGGGGACATGAACACTGAAGCTTTCTTT
>14|TRBV27|.|TRBD1|TRBJ1-5
CASSLLGTGRPQHF
TGTGCCAGCAGTTTATTAGGGACAGGGAGGCCCCAGCATTTT
>16|TRBV6-2/TRBV6-3|.|.|TRBJ2-3
CASSYSDSGSSDTQYF
TGTGCCAGCAGTTACAGCGATAGTGGGAGCTCAGATACGCAGTATTTT
>16|TRBV14|.|.|TRBJ2-1
CASSPQGRPSYNEQFF
TGTGCCAGCAGCCCTCAGGGCCGTCCCTCCTACAATGAGCAGTTCTTC
>11|TRBV11-3|.|.|TRBJ2-1
CASSRGGEQFF
TGTGCCAGCAGCAGAGGGGGGGAGCAGTTCTTC
>16|TRBV14|.|TRBD1|TRBJ1-6
CASSQEIHRGGSPLHF
TGTGCCAGCAGCCAAGAGATCCACAGGGGAGGTTCACCCCTCCACTTT
>17|TRBV18|.|.|TRBJ2-1
CASSPGAGKDSYNEQFF
TGTGCCAGCTCACCAGGGGCAGGGAAAGATTCCTACAATGAGCAGTTCTTC
>14|TRBV27|.|TRBD1|TRBJ1-5
CASSPQGARQPQHF
TGTGCCAGCAGTCCACAGGGGGCGCGTCAGCCCCAGCATTTT
>16|TRBV2|.|.|TRBJ1-5
CASSVRDHYSNQPQHF
TGTGCCAGCAGTGTCAGGGACCATTATAGCAATCAGCCCCAGCATTTT
>12|TRBV29-1|.|.|TRBJ2-5
CSVDRGRETQYF
TGCAGCGTTGATAGGGGCCGGGAGACCCAGTACTTC
>12|TRBV7-9|.|.|TRBJ2-3
CASSLDRYTQYF
TGTGCCAGCAGCTTAGACAGGTACACGCAGTATTTT
>14|TRBV2|.|TRBD1|TRBJ1-2
CASSFGQGKYGYTF
TGTGCCAGCAGTTTTGGACAGGGTAAATACGGCTACACCTTC
>15|TRBV5-1|.|TRBD2|TRBJ2-5
CASSQGTSGRETQYF
TGCGCCAGCAGCCAAGGGACTAGCGGGAGGGAGACCCAGTACTTC
>17|TRBV3-1/TRBV3-2|.|TRBD2|TRBJ2-5
CASSILAGGLSGETQYF
TGTGCCAGCAGCATACTAGCGGGAGGGCTGAGTGGAGAGACCCAGTACTTC
>15|TRBV6-5|.|TRBD2|TRBJ2-7
CASSYLASGPYEQYF
TGTGCCAGCAGTTACCTGGCTAGCGGGCCCTACGAGCAGTACTTC
>16|TRBV18|few|TRBD1|TRBJ1-1
CASSPGQGFVDTEAFF
TGTGCCAGCTCACCGGGACAGGGTTTTGTCGACACTGAAGCTTTCTTT
>13|TRBV6-5|.|.|TRBJ1-5
CASSSGYDQPQHF
TGTGCCAGCAGTTCGGGCTACGATCAGCCCCAGCATTTT